What follows are 14 T cell receptor beta chains derived from one specimen sequenced in a study of blood T cell repertoires in COVID-19. Only in-frame clones appear in the TCRdb table, and some are missing; sequencing was by immunoSEQ multiplex PCR. The profile shows 70,000 to 95,000 clones, roughly 92% of them singletons. Specimen: peripheral blood. The receptors come from a woman aged 60-75 years with active COVID-19.

V usage is TRBV10-2 and J usage is TRBJ2-2; 8 positions match TRBD2. CDR1 WSHSY and CDR2 SAAADI come from the germline V gene. Trimming cost V 6 bases and J 7 bases; bases outside gene matches: 10. This CDR3 spans 15 amino acids. For the CDR3, the DNA is TGCGCCAGCAGCTTAGGCGGGGGGCTCGGCGGGGAGCTGTTTTTT. Its translation: CASSLGGGLGGELFF.

The chain links TRBV7-9 to TRBJ2-1, with 8 bases matching TRBD2. The CDR3 is 16 residues long. J was trimmed by 4 bases and V by 3 bases; bases with no gene match: 8. Germline CDR1 is SEHNR and CDR2 is FQNEAQ (reference sequence). For the CDR3, the DNA is TGTGCCAGCAGCTTTTCGATAGCGGGGCAATACAATGAGCAGTTCTTC. Encoded protein: CASSFSIAGQYNEQFF.

This clone was seen a handful of times. The chain carries TRBV9 and TRBJ2-1, with 12 bases that match TRBD1. V gave up 2 bases and J gave up 6 bases; unmatched junction bases: 3. This CDR3 is 15 amino acids long. Germline CDR1 is SGDLS and CDR2 is YYNGEE. CDR3 region: CASSVGTGGFNEQFF. CDR3 sequence (DNA): TGTGCCAGCAGCGTTGGGACAGGGGGCTTCAATGAGCAGTTCTTC.

The rearrangement uses TRBV10-3 and TRBJ2-1, with 11 bases fitting TRBD2. J gave up 7 bases and V 0 bases, and 2 bases lay outside the gene matches. The CDR3 contains 15 residues. CDR1 is ENHRY, CDR2 SYGVKD, per germline. DNA for the CDR3: TGTGCCATCAGTGAGTCGGGACTAGCGGAGAATGAGCAGTTCTTC. As protein: CAISESGLAENEQFF.

The chain uses TRBV27 and TRBJ2-7; perhaps TRBD2 as D (6 bases). V was clipped by 5 bases and J by 6 bases, with 11 bases between them. Germline V gives CDR1 MNHEY, CDR2 SMNVEV (reference sequence). The CDR3 has 12 amino acids. The CDR3: CASSGTGLEQYF. Here the CDR3 DNA reads TGTGCCAGCAGTGGGACGGGACTCGAGCAGTACTTC.

The rearrangement joins TRBV7-6 to TRBJ2-1; TRBD2 might be the D (5 bases). Germline V lookup: CDR1 SGHVS, CDR2 FNYEAQ. This CDR3 spans 15 amino acids. Trimming took off 1 base at V and 0 bases at J, with 7 bases between the two ends. CDR3 nucleotide sequence: TGTGCCAGCAGCTTAGAAGGGAGCTCCTACAATGAGCAGTTCTTC. It encodes CASSLEGSSYNEQFF. Full variable domain (rest looked up from reference TRBV7-6 and TRBJ2-1): GAGVSQSPRYKVTKRGQDVALRCDPISGHVSLYWYRQALGQGPEFLTYFNYEAQQDKSGLPNDRFSAERPEGSISTLTIQRTEQRDSAMYRCASSLEGSSYNEQFFGPGTRLTVL.

V gene TRBV5-1 combines with J gene TRBJ2-1; 8 nucleotides line up with TRBD2. J lost 2 bases, V lost 1 base, and 11 bases had no gene match. This CDR3 is built from 18 residues. Germline-derived CDR1 and CDR2 are SGHRS and YFSETQ. Here the CDR3 reads CASSLSGRGGVPYNEQFF. The CDR3 nucleotides are TGCGCCAGCAGCTTGTCTGGTCGGGGGGGGGTACCCTACAATGAGCAGTTCTTC. The full variable domain, its missing parts supplied by reference TRBV5-1 and TRBJ2-1, is KAGVTQTPRYLIKTRGQQVTLSCSPISGHRSVSWYQQTPGQGLQFLFEYFSETQRNKGNFPGRFSGRQFSNSRSEMNVSTLELGDSALYLCASSLSGRGGVPYNEQFFGPGTRLTVL.

The rearrangement links TRBV6-5 to TRBJ2-2; TRBD1 aligns across 9 bases. The J segment lost 3 bases and the V segment lost 6 bases, leaving 2 bases of the junction unmatched. Per germline, CDR1 MNHEY and CDR2 SVGAGI. The CDR3 loop spans 14 amino acids. The chain's CDR3 is CASRQGAHTGELFF. The CDR3 DNA sequence: TGTGCCAGCAGACAGGGGGCGCACACCGGGGAGCTGTTTTTT.

The chain employs TRBV24-1 and TRBJ2-1, with TRBD2 matching over 9 bases. The CDR3 consists of 16 residues. Trimming removed 6 bases from V and 4 bases from J; junction bases left unmatched: 9. Germline V gene sequence: CDR1 KGHDR, CDR2 SFDVKD. CDR3 sequence (DNA): TGTGCCACCAGTCGGGGAGCTAGCGGGGCTTACAATGAGCAGTTCTTC. Its protein is CATSRGASGAYNEQFF.

V is TRBV3-1 (or the pseudogene TRBV3-2) and J is TRBJ1-1; tentatively, D is TRBD1 (5 bases). The CDR3 has 14 amino acids. Germline V CDR1 and CDR2: LGHDT, YNNKEL (reference sequence). The V gene lost 2 bases and the J gene lost 4 bases, with 11 bases spanning the gap. CDR3 in DNA: TGTGCCAGCAGCCAAAAAGTGCAGGGCACTGAAGCTTTCTTT. Translating gives CASSQKVQGTEAFF.

This chain links TRBV24-1 with TRBJ1-5, with D unclear. The CDR3 has 16 residues. The germline CDR1 and CDR2 sequences are KGHDR and SFDVKD. V was cut by 3 bases and J by 3 bases, with 14 bases left in between. The CDR3 loop reads CATSDAAGVANQPQHF. The CDR3 bases are TGTGCCACCAGTGATGCCGCCGGGGTAGCCAATCAGCCCCAGCATTTT.

The chain is built from TRBV9 and TRBJ2-2; D gene unclear. Trimming stripped 0 bases from V and 3 bases from J, with 9 bases between. The CDR3 is 15 residues long. Germline assignment: CDR1 SGDLS and CDR2 YYNGEE. In DNA form, the CDR3 reads TGTGCCAGCAGCGTAGCGGCAGACTACACCGGGGAGCTGTTTTTT. Translating it yields CASSVAADYTGELFF. Filled out from reference TRBV9 and TRBJ2-2, the complete variable domain reads DSGVTQTPKHLITATGQRVTLRCSPRSGDLSVYWYQQSLDQGLQFLIQYYNGEERAKGNILERFSAQQFPDLHSELNLSSLELGDSALYFCASSVAADYTGELFFGEGSRLTVL.

The chain combines TRBV30 with TRBJ1-6, with 8 bases that match TRBD1. V was pared by 1 base and J by 9 bases, with 5 bases of the junction left unmatched. The V gene's germline CDR1 is GTSNPN and CDR2 SVGIG (reference sequence). The CDR3 has 14 residues. The CDR3, as DNA: TGTGCCTGGAGTGGGACAGGGATCGCTTCACCCCTCCACTTT. Its translation: CAWSGTGIASPLHF. The full variable domain, rest sourced from reference TRBV30 and TRBJ1-6, is SQTIHQWPATLVQPVGSPLSLECTVEGTSNPNLYWYRQAAGRGLQLLFYSVGIGQISSEVPQNLSASRPQDRQFILSSKKLLLSDSGFYLCAWSGTGIASPLHFGNGTRLTVT.

CDR3 residues: CASSPNSRTGAAYDQPQHF. CDR3 DNA: TGTGCCAGCTCACCAAACTCGAGGACAGGGGCCGCATACGATCAGCCCCAGCATTTT. The chain is built from TRBV18 and TRBJ1-5, with TRBD1 matching 9 bases. V lost 2 bases, J lost 5 bases, and 16 bases stayed unmatched. The CDR3 extends over 19 amino acids. Germline CDR1 is KGHSH and CDR2 is LQKENI.